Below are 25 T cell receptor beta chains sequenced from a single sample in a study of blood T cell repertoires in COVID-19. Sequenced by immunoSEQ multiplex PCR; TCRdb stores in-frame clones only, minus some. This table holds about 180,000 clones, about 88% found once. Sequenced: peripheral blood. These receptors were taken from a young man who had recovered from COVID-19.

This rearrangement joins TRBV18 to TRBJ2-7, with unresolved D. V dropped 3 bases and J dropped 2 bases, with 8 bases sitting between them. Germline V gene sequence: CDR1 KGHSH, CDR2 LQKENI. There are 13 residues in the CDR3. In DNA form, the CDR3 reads TGTGCCAGCTCACCGCGTCTCACCTACGAGCAGTACTTC. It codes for CASSPRLTYEQYF. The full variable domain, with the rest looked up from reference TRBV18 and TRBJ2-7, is NAGVMQNPRHLVRRRGQEARLRCSPMKGHSHVYWYRQLPEEGLKFMVYLQKENIIDESGMPKERFSAEFPKEGPSILRIQQVVRGDSAAYFCASSPRLTYEQYFGPGTRLTVT.

In DNA, the CDR3 is TGCAGCGGCGTGGGGGGGGAAGGCTACGAGCAGTACTTC. Its translation: CSGVGGEGYEQYF. The chain combines TRBV29-1 with TRBJ2-7; 7 nucleotides line up with TRBD2. This CDR3 comprises 13 residues. V lost 7 bases, J lost 3 bases, and 9 bases stayed unmatched. Germline lookup yields CDR1 SQVTM and CDR2 ANQGSEA.

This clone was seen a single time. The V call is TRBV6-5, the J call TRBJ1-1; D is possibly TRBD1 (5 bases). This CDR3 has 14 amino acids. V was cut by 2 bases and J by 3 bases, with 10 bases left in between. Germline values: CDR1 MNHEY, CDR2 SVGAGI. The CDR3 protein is CASSYTTTDTEAFF. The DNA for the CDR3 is TGTGCCAGCAGTTACACGACGACAGACACTGAAGCTTTCTTT.

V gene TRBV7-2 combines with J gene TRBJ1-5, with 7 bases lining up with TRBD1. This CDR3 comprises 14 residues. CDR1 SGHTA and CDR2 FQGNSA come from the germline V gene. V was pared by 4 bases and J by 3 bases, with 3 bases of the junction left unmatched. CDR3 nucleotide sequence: TGTGCCAGCAGCTCGGACAGGAACAATCAGCCCCAGCATTTT. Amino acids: CASSSDRNNQPQHF.

The CDR3 spells CASSQGIRDTLPIVYGYTF. The CDR3 DNA sequence: TGTGCCAGCAGCCAAGGGATCCGGGACACCCTCCCAATCGTCTATGGCTACACCTTC. The chain has TRBV3-1 (or the pseudogene TRBV3-2) and TRBJ1-2; D may be TRBD1 (6 bases). Germline lookup yields CDR1 LGHDT and CDR2 YNNKEL (reference sequence). V shed 1 base and J shed 4 bases, with 25 bases lying between them. This CDR3 contains 19 residues.

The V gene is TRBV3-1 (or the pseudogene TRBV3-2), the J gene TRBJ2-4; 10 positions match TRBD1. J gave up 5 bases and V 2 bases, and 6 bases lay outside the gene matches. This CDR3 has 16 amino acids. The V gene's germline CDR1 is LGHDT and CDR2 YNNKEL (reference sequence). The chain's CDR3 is CASSQSPGTGENIQYF. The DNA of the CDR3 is TGTGCCAGCAGCCAATCCCCCGGGACAGGGGAAAACATTCAGTACTTC.

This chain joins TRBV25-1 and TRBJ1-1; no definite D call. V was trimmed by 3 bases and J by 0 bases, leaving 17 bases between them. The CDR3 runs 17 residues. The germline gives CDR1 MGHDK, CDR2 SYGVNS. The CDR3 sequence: CASSDSHGGSMNTEAFF. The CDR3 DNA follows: TGTGCCAGCAGTGACTCCCACGGAGGGTCCATGAACACTGAAGCTTTCTTT. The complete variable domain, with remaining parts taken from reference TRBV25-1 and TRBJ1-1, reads EADIYQTPRYLVIGTGKKITLECSQTMGHDKMYWYQQDPGMELHLIHYSYGVNSTEKGDLSSESTVSRIRTEHFPLTLESARPSHTSQYLCASSDSHGGSMNTEAFFGQGTRLTVV.

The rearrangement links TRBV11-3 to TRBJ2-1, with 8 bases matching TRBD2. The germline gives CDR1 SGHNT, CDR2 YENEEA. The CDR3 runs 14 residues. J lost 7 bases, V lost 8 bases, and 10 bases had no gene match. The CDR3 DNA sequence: TGTGCCAGCGCGGGGGGAAGGGCTCCTAATGAGCAGTTCTTC. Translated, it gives CASAGGRAPNEQFF.

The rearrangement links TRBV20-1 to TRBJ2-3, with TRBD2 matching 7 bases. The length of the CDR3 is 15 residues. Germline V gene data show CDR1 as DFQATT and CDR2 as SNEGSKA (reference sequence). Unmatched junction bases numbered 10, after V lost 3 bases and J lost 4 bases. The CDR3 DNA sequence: TGCAGTGCTAGTGGGAGGCGGGAGCGCCCAGATACGCAGTATTTT. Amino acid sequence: CSASGRRERPDTQYF.

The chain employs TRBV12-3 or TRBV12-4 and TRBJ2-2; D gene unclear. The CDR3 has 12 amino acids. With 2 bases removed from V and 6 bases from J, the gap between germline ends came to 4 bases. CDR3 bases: TGTGCCAGCAGTTTACCGTCCGGGGAGCTGTTTTTT. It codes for CASSLPSGELFF.

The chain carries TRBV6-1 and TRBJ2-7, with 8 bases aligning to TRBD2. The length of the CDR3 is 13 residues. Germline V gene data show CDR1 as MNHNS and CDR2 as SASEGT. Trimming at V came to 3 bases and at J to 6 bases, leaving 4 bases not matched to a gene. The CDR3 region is CASSDTRGGEQYF. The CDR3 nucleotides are TGTGCCAGCAGTGACACCCGGGGGGGCGAGCAGTACTTC.

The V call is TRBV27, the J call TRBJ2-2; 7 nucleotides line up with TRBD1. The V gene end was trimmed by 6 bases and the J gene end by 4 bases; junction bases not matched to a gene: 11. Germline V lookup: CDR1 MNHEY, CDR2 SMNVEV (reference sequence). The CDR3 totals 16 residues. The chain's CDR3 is CASRPYRGLGTGELFF. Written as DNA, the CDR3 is TGTGCCAGCAGGCCATACAGGGGTCTTGGCACCGGGGAGCTGTTTTTT.

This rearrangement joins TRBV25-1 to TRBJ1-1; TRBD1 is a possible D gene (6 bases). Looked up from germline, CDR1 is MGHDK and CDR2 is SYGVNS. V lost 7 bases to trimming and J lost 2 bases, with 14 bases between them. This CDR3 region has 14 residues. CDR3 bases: TGTGCCAGCACCCACGGGACACGAAACACTGAAGCTTTCTTT. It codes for CASTHGTRNTEAFF.

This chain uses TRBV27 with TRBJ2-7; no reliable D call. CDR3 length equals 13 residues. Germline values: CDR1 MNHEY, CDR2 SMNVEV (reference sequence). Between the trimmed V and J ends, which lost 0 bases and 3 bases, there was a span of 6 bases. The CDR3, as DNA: TGTGCCAGCAGTTTATCGCACGGCTACGAGCAGTACTTC. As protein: CASSLSHGYEQYF.

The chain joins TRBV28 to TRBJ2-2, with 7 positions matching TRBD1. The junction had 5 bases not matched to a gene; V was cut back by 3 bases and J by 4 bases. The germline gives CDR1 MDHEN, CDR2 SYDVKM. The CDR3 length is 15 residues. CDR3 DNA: TGTGCCAGCAGTTTGGGGGCAGGGGGCACCGGGGAGCTGTTTTTT. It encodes CASSLGAGGTGELFF.

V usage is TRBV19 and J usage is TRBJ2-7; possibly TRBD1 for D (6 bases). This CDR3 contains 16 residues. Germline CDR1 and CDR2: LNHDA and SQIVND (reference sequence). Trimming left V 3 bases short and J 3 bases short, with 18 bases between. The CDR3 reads CASSIGGRAMIYEQYF. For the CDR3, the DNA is TGTGCCAGTAGTATTGGGGGCAGGGCCATGATCTACGAGCAGTACTTC.

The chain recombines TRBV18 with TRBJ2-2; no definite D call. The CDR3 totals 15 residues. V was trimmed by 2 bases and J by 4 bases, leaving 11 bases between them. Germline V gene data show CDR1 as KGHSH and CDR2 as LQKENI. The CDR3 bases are TGTGCCAGCTCACCAACCTTCGAGTCCACCGGGGAGCTGTTTTTT. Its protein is CASSPTFESTGELFF.

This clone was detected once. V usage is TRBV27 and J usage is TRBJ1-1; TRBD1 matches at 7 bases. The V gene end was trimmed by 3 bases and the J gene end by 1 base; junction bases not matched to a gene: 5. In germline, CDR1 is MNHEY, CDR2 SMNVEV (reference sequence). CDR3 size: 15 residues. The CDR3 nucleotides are TGTGCCAGCAGTTTCAACCGGGACAGGAACACTGAAGCTTTCTTT. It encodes CASSFNRDRNTEAFF.

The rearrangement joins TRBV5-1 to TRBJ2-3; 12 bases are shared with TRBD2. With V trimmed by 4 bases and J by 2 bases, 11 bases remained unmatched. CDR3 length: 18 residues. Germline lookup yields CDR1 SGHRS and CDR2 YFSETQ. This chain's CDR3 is CASSGELLAGGLTDTQYF. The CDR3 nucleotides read TGCGCCAGCAGCGGGGAATTACTAGCGGGAGGACTCACAGATACGCAGTATTTT. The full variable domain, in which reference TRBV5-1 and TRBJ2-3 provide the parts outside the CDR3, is KAGVTQTPRYLIKTRGQQVTLSCSPISGHRSVSWYQQTPGQGLQFLFEYFSETQRNKGNFPGRFSGRQFSNSRSEMNVSTLELGDSALYLCASSGELLAGGLTDTQYFGPGTRLTVL.

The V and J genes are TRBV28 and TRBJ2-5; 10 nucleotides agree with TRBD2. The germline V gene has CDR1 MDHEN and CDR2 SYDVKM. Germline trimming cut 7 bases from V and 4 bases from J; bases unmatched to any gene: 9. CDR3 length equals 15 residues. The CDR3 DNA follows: TGTGCCAGCACTCTACTAAGCGGGAGGGGAGAGACCCAGTACTTC. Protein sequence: CASTLLSGRGETQYF.

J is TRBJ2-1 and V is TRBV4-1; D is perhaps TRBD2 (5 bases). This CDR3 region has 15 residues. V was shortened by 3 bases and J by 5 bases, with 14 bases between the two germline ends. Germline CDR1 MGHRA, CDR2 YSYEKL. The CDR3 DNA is TGCGCCAGCAGCCAGTGGGCCGGGAATGACAATGAGCAGTTCTTC. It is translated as CASSQWAGNDNEQFF.

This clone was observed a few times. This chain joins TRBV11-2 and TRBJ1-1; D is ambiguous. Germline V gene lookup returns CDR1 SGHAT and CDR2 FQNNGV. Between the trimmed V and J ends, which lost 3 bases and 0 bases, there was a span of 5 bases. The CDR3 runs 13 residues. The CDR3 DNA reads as TGTGCCAGCAGCTTCAGGATGAACACTGAAGCTTTCTTT. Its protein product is CASSFRMNTEAFF.

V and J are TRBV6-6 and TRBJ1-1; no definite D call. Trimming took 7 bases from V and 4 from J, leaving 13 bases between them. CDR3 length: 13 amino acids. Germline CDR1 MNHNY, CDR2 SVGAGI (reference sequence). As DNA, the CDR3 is TGTGCCAGCACTCTTGGGAGTGCCACTGAAGCTTTCTTT. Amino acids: CASTLGSATEAFF.

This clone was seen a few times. CDR3 region: CASSLGGQGLEQYF. Written as DNA, the CDR3 is TGTGCCAGCAGTTTGGGGGGACAGGGTCTCGAGCAGTACTTC. This chain uses TRBV27 with TRBJ2-7; 9 bases map to TRBD1. The CDR3 is made up of 14 amino acids. The V segment lost 3 bases and the J segment 6 bases; nucleotides outside the gene matches: 6. Germline values: CDR1 MNHEY, CDR2 SMNVEV (reference sequence).

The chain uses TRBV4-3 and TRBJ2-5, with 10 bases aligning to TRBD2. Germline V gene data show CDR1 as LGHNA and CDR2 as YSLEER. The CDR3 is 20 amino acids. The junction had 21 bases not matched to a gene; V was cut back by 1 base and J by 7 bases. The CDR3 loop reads CASSQVLGRSSGSGQGTQYF. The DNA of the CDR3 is TGCGCCAGCAGCCAAGTACTCGGAAGGTCTAGCGGGAGTGGTCAGGGGACCCAGTACTTC.